This T cell receptor beta chain was found in a study of blood T cell repertoires in COVID-19. In the study overall: Specimens from acute and convalescent COVID-19 originated in the United States, Italy and Spain. Sample material is recorded as cDNA or gDNA derived from T cells, B-cell-depleted T cells, or PBMCs.

Per the original data handling: Amplifying reference gene primers gave estimates of nucleated cell counts. Using immunoSEQ multiplex PCR, the repertoire was profiled, and TCRdb retains in-frame clones only, with some absent. From that table come the V and J calls and clone size; the DNA was used to work out D and trimming. The table lists about 160,000 clones, roughly 90% of them singletons. Germline V lookup: CDR1 SGHRS, CDR2 YFSETQ. Trimming stripped 4 bases from V and 8 bases from J, with 18 bases between. This CDR3 region has 14 residues. The J gene is TRBJ1-2, the V gene TRBV5-1; weak D call: TRBD1 (6 bases). Sequences were obtained from peripheral blood. The receptor was derived from a man aged 18-30 years with acute or convalescent COVID-19. The CDR3 DNA follows: TGCGCCAGCAGCCGGTCACAGGGCGAAGGGGGCTACACCTTC. It yields the protein CASSRSQGEGGYTF.